This TCR beta chain appears in the sequencing data of a study of control samples from healthy donors and cancer patients. Generated by immunoSEQ multiplex PCR, the TCRdb table keeps only in-frame clones and is missing some. The data contain 130,000 to 150,000 clones, 75% to 90% of them seen just once; the ten biggest clones take up 4.9%. The CDR3 consists of 16 residues. The source material was blood. J is TRBJ2-7 and V is TRBV21-1; the table gives TRBD2 as D, unverified against the DNA. TRBV21-1 is tagged as a pseudogene. This receptor was identified in a young man in good health. CDR3 protein: CASSIPGLAGGYEQYF. The CDR3 DNA follows: TGTGCCAGCAGCATTCCGGGACTAGCGGGGGGGTACGAGCAGTACTTC.